The rows below give T cell receptor beta chains drawn from one sample of a study of CD8 T cells in ankylosing spondylitis. TCRdb redid the calling of the 5' RACE reads with MiXCR, one entry per CDR3 protein. The sample gives 130,000 or so distinct CDR3 sequences, more than 9.5% of which show up once; about 4% is in the top ten. The sequenced material came from blood, either unsorted or a sorted T cell fraction (not recorded which). These receptors were obtained from a female donor with ankylosing spondylitis or in good health (not recorded which). Both conserved end residues are part of each CDR3. Fields, in order: V gene, clone size, J gene, D gene, CDR3 DNA, CDR3 protein. The D gene is left open where the match is weak. Rows give clone size only sometimes, using once, few, many, or a class for an expanded clone.

TRBV4-2,many,TRBJ2-1,TRBD2,TGTGCCAGCAGCCATACGAGCGGGGATGAGCAGTTCTTC,CASSHTSGDEQFF
TRBV28,many,TRBJ2-4,TRBD1,TGTGCCAGCAGTCAACAGGGGGCAAAAAACATTCAGTACTTC,CASSQQGAKNIQYF
TRBV20-1,many,TRBJ2-7,NA,TGCAGTGCCCCTCCTGAGTTCTCCTACGAGCAGTACTTC,CSAPPEFSYEQYF
TRBV12-3/TRBV12-4,NA,TRBJ2-2,NA,TGTGCCAGCAGTTCCACCGGCCTAATCCCGACCGGGGAGCTGTTTTTT,CASSSTGLIPTGELFF
TRBV27,few,TRBJ2-5,NA,TGTGCCAGCAGTTCTAAGGGAAGGTGGTCAGAGACCCAGTACTTC,CASSSKGRWSETQYF
TRBV20-1,few,TRBJ2-7,TRBD2,TGCAGTGCTAGAGAGGCGGGAGTACCCTACGAGCAGTACTTC,CSAREAGVPYEQYF
TRBV24-1,NA,TRBJ2-3,NA,TGTGCCACCGGAACAGATACGCAGTATTTT,CATGTDTQYF
TRBV28,few,TRBJ2-3,TRBD1,TGTGCCAGCAAGCAGGGGGCAGATACGCAGTATTTT,CASKQGADTQYF
TRBV25-1,many,TRBJ1-5,NA,TGTGCCAGCAGTGCACGGCCGACCGGGACCAATCAGCCCCAGCATTTT,CASSARPTGTNQPQHF
TRBV5-1,many,TRBJ1-1,NA,TGCGCCAGCAGCGTGAACGAGGGCGCTGAAGCTTTCTTT,CASSVNEGAEAFF
TRBV12-3/TRBV12-4,many,TRBJ2-5,NA,TGTGCCAGCAGTTTCCCCCAGGAGACCCAGTACTTC,CASSFPQETQYF
TRBV5-1,NA,TRBJ2-2,NA,TGCGCCAGCAGACTTTGGGGAGAAACCGGGGAGCTGTTTTTT,CASRLWGETGELFF
TRBV5-1,many,TRBJ2-2,NA,TGCGCCAGCAGCTTGGCGGGACCGAACACCGGGGAGCTGTTTTTT,CASSLAGPNTGELFF
TRBV20-1,many,TRBJ1-5,NA,TGCAGTGCTAGAGAATCCCCGGCACAGCCCCAGCATTTT,CSARESPAQPQHF
TRBV20-1,many,TRBJ2-5,TRBD1,TGCAGTGCTAGAGATTTAGGGACAGCACAAGAGACCCAGTACTTC,CSARDLGTAQETQYF
TRBV3-1,many,TRBJ2-4,TRBD2,TGTGCCAGCAGCCATGCTGGACTAGCGGGGGCACTAGCCAAAAACATTCAGTACTTC,CASSHAGLAGALAKNIQYF
TRBV28,many,TRBJ2-7,TRBD1,TGTGCCAGCAGCCCCGGACAGGGGTCTTTCTACGAGCAGTACTTC,CASSPGQGSFYEQYF
TRBV5-1,many,TRBJ2-2,TRBD1,TGCGCCAGCAGCCAAGGACAGGGGAACACCGGGGAGCTGTTTTTT,CASSQGQGNTGELFF
TRBV12-3/TRBV12-4,many,TRBJ2-4,NA,TGTGCCAGCAGTTCAGGGGGGGGCATTCAGTACTTC,CASSSGGGIQYF
TRBV20-1,few,TRBJ2-3,TRBD2,TGCAGTGCTAGAGTGGGGACTAGCGGTACAGATACGCAGTATTTT,CSARVGTSGTDTQYF
TRBV14,many,TRBJ2-3,NA,TGTGCCAGCAGCCAAACAGGGAACACCCACACAGATACGCAGTATTTT,CASSQTGNTHTDTQYF
TRBV15,many,TRBJ2-5,NA,TGTGCCACCAGCAGAGAGGGCAGGATGTGGGAGACCCAGTACTTC,CATSREGRMWETQYF
TRBV2,many,TRBJ1-1,NA,TGTGCCAGCGGGGAAAACATGAACACTGAAGCTTTCTTT,CASGENMNTEAFF
TRBV29-1,many,TRBJ2-2,NA,TGCAGCGTTGGCAGCGGCGGGCTGGCCGGGGAGCTGTTTTTT,CSVGSGGLAGELFF
TRBV5-1,many,TRBJ1-5,NA,TGCGCCAGCAGCCCCGGACATGGGGACCTCAATCAGCCCCAGCATTTT,CASSPGHGDLNQPQHF
TRBV9,NA,TRBJ2-2,NA,TGTGCCAGCAGCGCCCCGGTAGCCGGGGAGCTGTTTTTT,CASSAPVAGELFF
TRBV9,many,TRBJ2-3,TRBD2,TGTGCCAGCAGCCCCCAAAGCGGGGTCCTCACAGATACGCAGTATTTT,CASSPQSGVLTDTQYF
TRBV18,few,TRBJ2-1,NA,TGTGCCAGCTCACCACCCTCCAGCAATGAGCAGTTCTTC,CASSPPSSNEQFF
TRBV5-1,NA,TRBJ2-3,TRBD1,TGCGCCAGCAGCCCGTCGGGACAGAGCACAGATACGCAGTATTTT,CASSPSGQSTDTQYF
TRBV7-2,many,TRBJ2-1,NA,TGTGCCAGCAGCTTTCGGGTTAGCGAGCAGTTCTTC,CASSFRVSEQFF
TRBV7-9,many,TRBJ2-1,TRBD1,TGTGCCAGCAGCTTTTACGGGACAGGGTTATACAATGAGCAGTTCTTC,CASSFYGTGLYNEQFF
TRBV6-1,few,TRBJ2-3,NA,TGTGCCAGCAGAACTAGTGGGGCAGATACGCAGTATTTT,CASRTSGADTQYF
TRBV7-2,many,TRBJ2-3,NA,TGTGCCAGCAGCTCCTCCCGGGCAGATACGCAGTATTTT,CASSSSRADTQYF
TRBV12-3/TRBV12-4,many,TRBJ1-1,NA,TGTGCCAGCAGTCCGATCCCTCCCAGGGGAGCTTTCTTT,CASSPIPPRGAFF
TRBV7-9,NA,TRBJ2-1,NA,TGTGCCAGCAGCCTAGGAGGATCCTCTAATGAGCAGTTCTTC,CASSLGGSSNEQFF
TRBV20-1,many,TRBJ1-1,NA,TGCAGTGCTAAAGAGACAGCTACGAACACTGAAGCTTTCTTT,CSAKETATNTEAFF
TRBV5-1,NA,TRBJ2-7,NA,TGCGCCAGCAGCTTTTCCGTCATGGCAGGGACCTACGAGCAGTACTTC,CASSFSVMAGTYEQYF
TRBV11-2,NA,TRBJ1-6,NA,TGTGCCAGCAGGACAACGGACAATTGGGCCCTCCACTTT,CASRTTDNWALHF
TRBV20-1,many,TRBJ2-5,NA,TGCAGTGCTAGAGATCTAGTCCCCGGAGAGACCCAGTACTTC,CSARDLVPGETQYF
TRBV7-2,many,TRBJ1-5,NA,TGTGCCAGCAGCTTAGTTAACAATCAGCCCCAGCATTTT,CASSLVNNQPQHF